These 19 T cell receptor beta chains share one sample of origin, sequenced in a study of regulatory T cells in long-lasting Graves disease. The sample's time point: newly diagnosed GD, antithyroid drugs for less than 3 months. The TCR library was made from RNA that had been extracted from PBMCs in TRIzol. Building the TCR beta libraries relied on iRepertoire HTBI primers, and CDR3 regions underwent Arm-PCR. TCRdb reprocessed the multiplex PCR reads via MiXCR and lists one record per CDR3 protein. Found here are around 250,000 distinct CDR3 sequences, roughly a fifth of them singletons; the top ten hold approximately 15%. Sequencing was performed on peripheral blood mononuclear cells (PBMCs), taken at new diagnosis, from a patient treated with antithyroid drugs. The origin of the receptors is a female donor with Graves disease.

At least ten counts were recorded for this clonotype. The chain is built from TRBV4-1 and TRBJ2-3; 11 bases line up with TRBD1. Unmatched junction bases numbered 4, after V lost 4 bases and J lost 4 bases. Germline V gene sequence: CDR1 MGHRA, CDR2 YSYEKL. This CDR3 contains 15 residues. The CDR3 DNA follows: TGCGCCAGCAGCCGCCAGGGACAGGGGGCAGATACGCAGTATTTT. Amino acids: CASSRQGQGADTQYF.

This clonotype was seen ten or more times. The CDR3 reads CASSWAGGAKTQYF. CDR3 coding DNA: TGTGCCAGCAGTTGGGCAGGGGGCGCAAAGACCCAGTACTTC. V gene TRBV6-5 combines with J gene TRBJ2-5; 8 bases are a match to TRBD1. There are 14 residues in the CDR3. J was trimmed by 6 bases and V by 4 bases; bases with no gene match: 7. Germline V gene lookup returns CDR1 MNHEY and CDR2 SVGAGI.

In this sample, this clonotype turned up many times. The rearrangement joins TRBV11-2 to TRBJ2-5, with D hard to call. CDR3 size: 14 residues. With 4 bases removed from V and 5 bases from J, the gap between germline ends came to 14 bases. Germline assignment: CDR1 SGHAT and CDR2 FQNNGV. CDR3 nucleotide sequence: TGTGCCAGCAGCTCAGAGCTAGATTGGGAGACCCAGTACTTC. It is translated as CASSSELDWETQYF.

Here the CDR3 reads CATSDLSGGTYNEQFF. CDR3 DNA sequence: TGTGCCACCAGTGACCTTAGCGGGGGGACCTACAATGAGCAGTTCTTC. The gene calls are TRBV24-1 and TRBJ2-1; 10 positions agree with TRBD2. In germline, CDR1 is KGHDR, CDR2 SFDVKD. Trimming removed 4 bases from V and 2 bases from J; junction bases left unmatched: 4. The CDR3 is 16 amino acids.

This clonotype was seen ten or more times. The V and J genes are TRBV18 and TRBJ2-3; 8 bases are a match to TRBD1. V trimming: 1 base; J trimming: 0 bases; junction bases outside the gene matches: 12. CDR1 is KGHSH and CDR2 is LQKENI in the germline V gene. The CDR3 has 19 amino acids. The chain's CDR3 is CASSPRTGSTKTSTDTQYF. CDR3 coding DNA: TGTGCCAGCTCACCACGGACAGGGTCAACCAAAACTAGCACAGATACGCAGTATTTT.

The chain is built from TRBV28 and TRBJ2-3; TRBD2 agrees at 8 bases. This CDR3 spans 13 amino acids. The V and J ends lost 6 bases and 5 bases, in that order; junction bases with no gene match: 4. CDR1 and CDR2 from the germline V gene are MDHEN and SYDVKM. The CDR3 loop is CASRPGGIDTQYF. The CDR3 DNA reads as TGTGCCAGCAGACCGGGGGGGATAGATACGCAGTATTTT.

The chain combines TRBV14 with TRBJ2-1; tentatively, D is TRBD2 (6 bases). The CDR3 spans 17 residues. The V and J ends lost 1 base and 0 bases respectively, with 13 bases between them. Germline loops: CDR1 SGHDN, CDR2 FVKESK. The CDR3 region is CASSQGPVGSSYNEQFF. The DNA of the CDR3 is TGTGCCAGCAGCCAAGGGCCCGTCGGGAGCTCCTACAATGAGCAGTTCTTC.

This clonotype was seen repeatedly, ten times or more. The chain uses TRBV11-2 and TRBJ2-3; no clear D gene. V was clipped by 2 bases and J by 7 bases, with 10 bases between them. Per the germline V gene, CDR1 is SGHAT and CDR2 is FQNNGV. This CDR3 is 13 amino acids long. Here the CDR3 reads CASSLSTLNTQYF. CDR3 DNA sequence: TGTGCCAGCAGCTTATCTACCTTGAATACGCAGTATTTT.

This clonotype came up a few times. Here the CDR3 DNA reads TGTGCCAGCAGCCAAAGCGTTCTAGCGGGAAGCACCGGGGAGCTGTTTTTT. Its translation is CASSQSVLAGSTGELFF. The rearrangement uses TRBV4-2 and TRBJ2-2, with 9 bases aligning to TRBD2. V lost 2 bases and J lost 4; bases outside the gene matches: 8. The CDR3 runs 17 residues. Germline CDR1 LGHNA, CDR2 YNFKEQ.

This clonotype was seen many times. The J gene is TRBJ1-1, the V gene TRBV5-6, with TRBD1 as a possible D gene (5 bases). The CDR3 consists of 15 residues. In germline, CDR1 is SGHDT, CDR2 YYEEEE. V shed 1 base and J shed 0 bases, with 10 bases lying between them. The CDR3 sequence is CASSLKTAMNTEAFF. The DNA for the CDR3 is TGTGCCAGCAGCTTGAAGACAGCCATGAACACTGAAGCTTTCTTT. The whole variable domain, filled in from reference TRBV5-6 and TRBJ1-1, reads DAGVTQSPTHLIKTRGQQVTLRCSPKSGHDTVSWYQQALGQGPQFIFQYYEEEERQRGNFPDRFSGHQFPNYSSELNVNALLLGDSALYLCASSLKTAMNTEAFFGQGTRLTVV.

The sample holds a few counts of this clonotype. The chain carries TRBV6-1 and TRBJ1-1, with D perhaps TRBD1 (6 bases). V lost 6 bases and J lost 1, with 12 bases in between. CDR1 and CDR2 from the germline V gene are MNHNS and SASEGT. There are 14 residues in the CDR3. CDR3 residues: CASRGLGGNTEAFF. The CDR3, as DNA: TGTGCCAGCAGAGGCCTAGGGGGGAACACTGAAGCTTTCTTT.

This clonotype was seen at least ten times. The chain combines TRBV20-1 with TRBJ1-1; no clear D. Germline CDR1 is DFQATT and CDR2 is SNEGSKA (reference sequence). V was cut by 1 base and J by 7 bases, with 10 bases left in between. The CDR3 length is 12 residues. The CDR3 is CSARARAFEAFF. The CDR3, as DNA: TGCAGTGCTAGAGCACGGGCCTTTGAAGCTTTCTTT.

This clonotype has a count of ten or more. The rearrangement links TRBV20-1 to TRBJ1-4; the D is unclear. The V end lost 2 bases, the J end lost 5 bases, and 12 bases lay between the germline ends. Per the germline V gene, CDR1 is DFQATT and CDR2 is SNEGSKA (reference sequence). The CDR3 loop spans 14 amino acids. The DNA for the CDR3 is TGCAGTGCTAGAAAGAGGCACGGGAATGAAAAACTGTTTTTT. Amino acid sequence: CSARKRHGNEKLFF.

This sequence joins TRBV6-1 and TRBJ1-6, with 7 bases that match TRBD1. Germline V gene data show CDR1 as MNHNS and CDR2 as SASEGT. The CDR3 is made up of 13 amino acids. V lost 6 bases, J lost 8 bases, and 4 bases stayed unmatched. The CDR3 region has the DNA TGTGCCAGCAGCCTAGACAGGGATTCACCCCTCCACTTT. Encoded protein: CASSLDRDSPLHF.

This clonotype was picked up a small number of times. With only one base between it and a far larger clone, this is likely a read error. The V and J genes are TRBV10-3 and TRBJ1-5; 10 bases fit TRBD1. Germline lookup yields CDR1 ENHRY and CDR2 SYGVKD. V lost 10 bases and J lost 6; bases outside the gene matches: 9. The CDR3 spans 14 residues. The CDR3 sequence is CANSATGGFQPQHF. The CDR3 coding sequence is TGTGCCAACAGCGCGACAGGGGGCTTTCAGCCCCAGCATTTT.

Details on this clonotype: One junction end does not reproduce the germline sequence, and a read error may be involved. The rearrangement joins TRBV28 to TRBJ1-1; no clear D gene. There are 11 residues in the CDR3. Germline loops: CDR1 MDHEN, CDR2 SYDVKM. For the CDR3, the DNA is TGTGTCAGCAGTTTTACTACTGAAGCTTTCTTT. It translates to CVSSFTTEAFF.

The genes are TRBV6-2 or TRBV6-3 and TRBJ1-4, with a possible D match to TRBD1 (5 bases). V was cut by 10 bases and J by 3 bases, with 12 bases left in between. CDR3 length: 13 amino acids. Germline values: CDR1 MNHEY, CDR2 SVGEGT. For the CDR3, the DNA is TGTGCCACCGGGGGACTGGCTAATGAAAAACTGTTTTTT. Amino acids: CATGGLANEKLFF.

This clonotype was counted many times. This chain links TRBV7-2 with TRBJ2-1; 9 bases line up with TRBD2. The CDR3 has 15 amino acids. With V trimmed by 3 bases and J by 7 bases, 7 bases remained unmatched. Germline CDR1 SGHTA, CDR2 FQGNSA. CDR3 in amino acids: CASSFRLADNNEQFF. CDR3 nucleotide sequence: TGTGCCAGCAGCTTTCGACTAGCGGATAATAATGAGCAGTTCTTC.

This clonotype was seen at least ten times. The chain joins TRBV7-2 to TRBJ1-5; 7 positions agree with TRBD1. CDR1 is SGHTA, CDR2 FQGNSA, per germline. V lost 5 bases to trimming and J lost 6 bases; unmatched junction nucleotides: 4. This CDR3 contains 13 residues. CDR3 in DNA: TGTGCCAGCAGCATTGACAGGGCTCAGCCCCAGCATTTT. Its protein is CASSIDRAQPQHF.